These 23 T cell receptor beta chains were all obtained from the same sample, sequenced in a study of blood T cell repertoires in COVID-19. Measured with immunoSEQ multiplex PCR; TCRdb has only the in-frame clones, and not every one. The sample gives 200,000 to 300,000 clones, about 87% of which show up once; roughly 3.9% is in the top ten. Sequenced material: peripheral blood. The receptors derive from a man in his sixties who had recovered from COVID-19.

The gene calls are TRBV5-6 and TRBJ2-7; D might be TRBD1 (5 bases). CDR1 SGHDT and CDR2 YYEEEE come from the germline V gene. Trimming pared 1 base from V and 1 base from J, leaving 12 bases between. This CDR3 has 15 residues. CDR3 coding DNA: TGTGCCAGCAGCTTGTTTACAGGCGAATCCTACGAGCAGTACTTC. It codes for CASSLFTGESYEQYF. The full variable domain, completed using reference TRBV5-6 and TRBJ2-7, is DAGVTQSPTHLIKTRGQQVTLRCSPKSGHDTVSWYQQALGQGPQFIFQYYEEEERQRGNFPDRFSGHQFPNYSSELNVNALLLGDSALYLCASSLFTGESYEQYFGPGTRLTVT.

This chain's CDR3 is CAILDGQSGNTIYF. CDR3 nucleotide sequence: TGTGCCATCCTTGACGGACAATCTGGAAACACCATATATTTT. The J gene is TRBJ1-3, the V gene TRBV6-4, with D possibly matching TRBD1 (5 bases). Germline loops: CDR1 MRHNA, CDR2 SNTAGT. The CDR3 covers 14 residues. Trimming pared 10 bases from V and 1 base from J, leaving 14 bases between.

This chain connects TRBV4-1 to TRBJ1-5, with D uncertain. With 0 bases removed from V and 2 bases from J, the gap between germline ends came to 11 bases. The CDR3 has 16 amino acids. CDR1 and CDR2 (germline): MGHRA, YSYEKL. The CDR3 DNA sequence: TGCGCCAGCAGCCAAGAGCCAGTTATGCGCAATCAGCCCCAGCATTTT. It specifies CASSQEPVMRNQPQHF.

The chain employs TRBV5-6 and TRBJ1-1; TRBD1 might be the D (6 bases). This CDR3 has 14 amino acids. Trimming took off 4 bases at V and 5 bases at J, with 15 bases between the two ends. CDR1 SGHDT and CDR2 YYEEEE come from the germline V gene. CDR3 sequence: CASSPGGSVTEAFF. The CDR3 bases are TGTGCCAGCAGCCCGGGGGGCTCGGTAACTGAAGCTTTCTTT.

The V gene is TRBV10-1, the J gene TRBJ2-3; 9 bases line up with TRBD2. Trimming took 3 bases from V and 3 from J; bases not matched to a gene: 4. The CDR3 is 15 residues long. Germline V gives CDR1 WNHNN, CDR2 SYGVQD (reference sequence). The DNA of the CDR3 is TGCGCCAGCAGTGATCCTAGCGGGGAGACAGATACGCAGTATTTT. It encodes CASSDPSGETDTQYF.

The rearrangement joins TRBV5-1 to TRBJ2-6, with D perhaps TRBD1 (5 bases). Per the germline V gene, CDR1 is SGHRS and CDR2 is YFSETQ. Trimming cost V 4 bases and J 0 bases, with 8 bases left between them. The CDR3 is 15 residues long. CDR3 DNA sequence: TGCGCCAGCAGCCTGACAGTCTCTGGGGCCAACGTCCTGACTTTC. Its protein is CASSLTVSGANVLTF. Full variable domain (rest looked up from reference TRBV5-1 and TRBJ2-6): KAGVTQTPRYLIKTRGQQVTLSCSPISGHRSVSWYQQTPGQGLQFLFEYFSETQRNKGNFPGRFSGRQFSNSRSEMNVSTLELGDSALYLCASSLTVSGANVLTFGAGSRLTVL.

The chain has TRBV19 and TRBJ1-2, with TRBD1 matching over 10 bases. The trim removed 4 bases at V and 7 bases at J, leaving 6 bases unmatched. Per germline, CDR1 LNHDA and CDR2 SQIVND (reference sequence). The CDR3 runs to 14 residues. CDR3 sequence: CASSTPGQGFGYTF. As DNA, the CDR3 is TGTGCCAGTAGTACCCCGGGACAGGGGTTTGGCTACACCTTC.

This chain joins TRBV3-1 (or the pseudogene TRBV3-2) and TRBJ2-7, with D perhaps matching TRBD1 (6 bases). The CDR3 length is 13 residues. The V gene lost 5 bases and the J gene lost 2 bases, with 10 bases spanning the gap. Germline V gene data show CDR1 as LGHDT and CDR2 as YNNKEL (reference sequence). The CDR3 DNA reads TGTGCCAGCAGCTCCAGGGGCACCTACGAGCAGTACTTC. Translation: CASSSRGTYEQYF.

This sequence joins TRBV5-4 and TRBJ2-7, with D possibly being TRBD2 (6 bases). Trimming pared 4 bases from V and 0 bases from J, leaving 11 bases between. The CDR3 spans 14 residues. CDR1 is SGHNT and CDR2 is YYREEE in the germline V gene (reference sequence). CDR3 bases: TGTGCCAGCAGCCCCTCCGGGAGCTCCTACGAGCAGTACTTC. Translating it yields CASSPSGSSYEQYF.

The V and J genes are TRBV11-2 and TRBJ1-1; D is unclear. Trimming left V 0 bases short and J 1 base short, with 6 bases between. The germline gives CDR1 SGHAT, CDR2 FQNNGV. This CDR3 has 14 amino acids. As DNA, the CDR3 is TGTGCCAGCAGCTTAGATTTAGCGAACACTGAAGCTTTCTTT. Translation: CASSLDLANTEAFF. Looking up the rest from reference TRBV11-2 and TRBJ1-1 gives the full variable domain: EAGVAQSPRYKIIEKRQSVAFWCNPISGHATLYWYQQILGQGPKLLIQFQNNGVVDDSQLPKDRFSAERLKGVDSTLKIQPAKLEDSAVYLCASSLDLANTEAFFGQGTRLTVV.

The chain links TRBV19 to TRBJ1-3; TRBD1 is a possible D gene (6 bases). This CDR3 is built from 14 residues. The germline V and J ends were trimmed by 8 bases and 2 bases, with 13 bases remaining between them. In germline, CDR1 is LNHDA, CDR2 SQIVND (reference sequence). The DNA of the CDR3 is TGTGCCAGTGGCAACTCAGGGGCTGGAAACACCATATATTTT. It is translated as CASGNSGAGNTIYF.

The chain is built from TRBV4-1 and TRBJ1-2; D ambiguous. This CDR3 contains 15 residues. Trimming cost V 0 bases and J 4 bases, with 12 bases left between them. Germline V gene lookup returns CDR1 MGHRA and CDR2 YSYEKL. CDR3 in amino acids: CASSQDRTLPYGYTF. Written as DNA, the CDR3 is TGCGCCAGCAGCCAAGATAGAACGCTCCCCTATGGCTACACCTTC.

The chain uses TRBV7-3 and TRBJ2-7; TRBD1 is a possible D gene (5 bases). The CDR3 covers 15 residues. Germline V gene data show CDR1 as SGHTA and CDR2 as FQGTGA. The ends were cut back, 5 bases at V and 3 bases at J, with 17 bases in the middle. The CDR3 region is CASSAGPGRVYEQYF. The CDR3 region has the DNA TGTGCCAGCAGCGCCGGACCCGGCAGGGTCTACGAGCAGTACTTC. Combining the CDR3 with reference TRBV7-3 and TRBJ2-7 gives the whole variable domain GAGVSQTPSNKVTEKGKYVELRCDPISGHTALYWYRQSLGQGPEFLIYFQGTGAADDSGLPNDRFFAVRPEGSVSTLKIQRTERGDSAVYLCASSAGPGRVYEQYFGPGTRLTVT.

This clone was picked up one time. This chain's CDR3 is CASSRAQGASYNSPLHF. The CDR3 DNA reads as TGTGCCAGCAGCCGAGCCCAGGGGGCCTCCTATAATTCACCCCTCCACTTT. The chain couples TRBV7-6 to TRBJ1-6; TRBD1 agrees at 8 bases. Germline assignment: CDR1 SGHVS and CDR2 FNYEAQ. The CDR3 spans 17 residues. After removal of 5 bases from V and 0 bases from J, the junction contained 6 bases not matched to a gene.

J is TRBJ2-5 and V is TRBV19, with D perhaps matching TRBD1 (6 bases). Germline V gene lookup returns CDR1 LNHDA and CDR2 SQIVND (reference sequence). This CDR3 contains 15 residues. The ends were cut back, 4 bases at V and 4 bases at J, with 16 bases in the middle. The CDR3 DNA sequence: TGTGCCAGTAGTACCAACCCAGGGGAAGGAGAGACCCAGTACTTC. It yields the protein CASSTNPGEGETQYF.

The CDR3 protein is CASSAQNRVGTEAFF. CDR3 bases: TGTGCCAGCAGCGCCCAAAACAGGGTGGGCACTGAAGCTTTCTTT. V usage is TRBV9 and J usage is TRBJ1-1; tentatively, D is TRBD1 (6 bases). Deletions cut 3 bases from V and 4 bases from J, with 16 bases between. Germline CDR1 SGDLS, CDR2 YYNGEE. This CDR3 has 15 amino acids.

V and J are TRBV3-1 (or the pseudogene TRBV3-2) and TRBJ1-2; no clear D gene. Germline loops: CDR1 LGHDT, CDR2 YNNKEL (reference sequence). The CDR3 totals 14 residues. Trimming removed 8 bases from V and 4 bases from J, with 17 bases in between. CDR3 in amino acids: CASGTTEDSYGYTF. The CDR3 nucleotides are TGTGCCAGCGGAACGACGGAGGATAGCTATGGCTACACCTTC.

The V and J genes are TRBV3-1 (or the pseudogene TRBV3-2) and TRBJ2-2; TRBD2 matches 13 bases. CDR3 length: 15 residues. CDR1 and CDR2 (germline): LGHDT, YNNKEL (reference sequence). Trimming cost V 3 bases and J 7 bases; bases outside gene matches: 2. CDR3 amino acids: CASSHRLAGGGELFF. CDR3 sequence (DNA): TGTGCCAGCAGCCACCGACTAGCGGGGGGCGGGGAGCTGTTTTTT.

The rearrangement uses TRBV5-4 and TRBJ1-3; 9 bases line up with TRBD1. With V trimmed by 4 bases and J by 0 bases, 11 bases remained unmatched. The CDR3 contains 18 residues. Germline assignment: CDR1 SGHNT and CDR2 YYREEE (reference sequence). The CDR3 spells CASSRGQGLSFSGNTIYF. DNA for the CDR3: TGTGCCAGCAGCAGAGGACAGGGGCTTTCTTTCTCTGGAAACACCATATATTTT.

This clone has more than one count but fewer than ten. This chain uses TRBV3-1 (or the pseudogene TRBV3-2) with TRBJ1-2; 9 bases agree with TRBD1. With V trimmed by 6 bases and J by 4 bases, 15 bases remained unmatched. The CDR3 covers 17 residues. Germline CDR1 is LGHDT and CDR2 is YNNKEL (reference sequence). The CDR3 is CASRPQGASLLGYGYTF. The CDR3 nucleotides are TGTGCCAGCAGACCACAGGGGGCTTCACTCTTGGGCTATGGCTACACCTTC.

The rearrangement joins TRBV2 to TRBJ2-5; TRBD2 matches at 9 bases. V lost 2 bases, J lost 0 bases, and 1 base stayed unmatched. The CDR3 extends over 15 amino acids. CDR1 and CDR2 (germline): SNHLY, FYNNEI. The DNA of the CDR3 is TGTGCCAGCAGTGAACTAGCGGGGTACCAAGAGACCCAGTACTTC. It specifies CASSELAGYQETQYF.

This clone was seen a single time. The genes are TRBV6-6 and TRBJ2-4; tentative D call: TRBD1 (5 bases). CDR1 and CDR2 from the germline V gene are MNHNY and SVGAGI (reference sequence). The CDR3 runs 12 residues. Trimming took 0 bases from V and 11 from J, leaving 8 bases between them. CDR3 in amino acids: CASSYSMGLQYF. CDR3 DNA: TGTGCCAGCAGTTACTCGATGGGGCTTCAGTACTTC.

This chain links TRBV23-1 with TRBJ1-2; D perhaps matches TRBD1 (5 bases). TRBV23-1 is labeled an ORF, and its function is uncertain. Trimming stripped 2 bases from V and 7 bases from J, with 11 bases between. The CDR3 consists of 13 residues. The CDR3 DNA reads TGCGCCAGCAGTCAAGGACACATCTCTGGCTACACCTTC. Translated, it gives CASSQGHISGYTF.